The rows below give T cell receptor beta chains drawn from one sample of a study of blood T cell repertoires in COVID-19. Clones were sequenced by immunoSEQ multiplex PCR, and TCRdb holds only the in-frame ones, with some missing. The sample has over 130,000 clones; around 85% are singletons. The sequenced sample was peripheral blood. Source of these receptors: a man over 45 with acute or convalescent COVID-19. Both conserved end residues are part of each CDR3. A D gene is named only where the DNA matches it firmly. Clone size is not always given. Where it is, it says once, few, many or a class for expanded clones.

>TRBV4-2|TRBD2|16|TRBJ2-1|.
CASSPLLAGAYNEQFF
TGTGCCAGCAGCCCCCTACTAGCGGGGGCCTACAATGAGCAGTTCTTC
>TRBV5-1|TRBD2|15|TRBJ2-7|.
CASSFRSGGTYEQYF
TGCGCCAGCAGCTTTCGTAGCGGGGGGACCTACGAGCAGTACTTC
>TRBV3-1/TRBV3-2|TRBD1|17|TRBJ1-3|.
CASSQDRTGPSGNTIYF
TGTGCCAGCAGCCAAGATAGGACAGGGCCCTCTGGAAACACCATATATTTT
>TRBV4-2|TRBD1|15|TRBJ2-7|.
CASSQAPGQGNEQYF
TGTGCCAGCAGCCAGGCCCCGGGACAGGGTAACGAGCAGTACTTC
>TRBV19|.|14|TRBJ2-5|once
CASSSPTYEETQYF
TGTGCCAGTAGTAGCCCCACCTATGAGGAGACCCAGTACTTC
>TRBV6-5|.|14|TRBJ1-2|.
CASSYGRAVYGYTF
TGTGCCAGCAGTTACGGGAGGGCGGTGTATGGCTACACCTTC
>TRBV20-1|TRBD2|17|TRBJ2-3|once
CSASRTSGSSGTDTQYF
TGCAGTGCTAGTCGGACTAGCGGGAGCTCTGGCACAGATACGCAGTATTTT
>TRBV7-2|.|15|TRBJ2-5|.
CASSRAGGLGETQYF
TGTGCCAGCAGCCGGGCCGGGGGATTAGGCGAGACCCAGTACTTC
>TRBV24-1|TRBD2|14|TRBJ2-1|once
CATAGREGYNEQFF
TGTGCCACTGCTGGGCGGGAGGGCTACAATGAGCAGTTCTTC
>TRBV6-5|.|12|TRBJ2-7|.
CASSSTGFEQYF
TGTGCCAGCAGTTCCACAGGGTTTGAGCAGTACTTC
>TRBV10-3|TRBD2|19|TRBJ2-2|.
CAIRGLAGGVLPRTGELFF
TGTGCCATCCGGGGCCTAGCGGGGGGGGTACTACCAAGGACCGGGGAGCTGTTTTTT
>TRBV4-2|.|15|TRBJ2-1|.
CASSQYLASNNEQFF
TGTGCCAGCAGCCAGTATCTAGCGAGTAACAATGAGCAGTTCTTC
>TRBV6-1|TRBD1|14|TRBJ1-2|once
CASSETGTVYGYTF
TGTGCCAGCAGTGAAACCGGGACAGTCTATGGCTACACCTTC
>TRBV4-1|TRBD2|19|TRBJ2-2|once
CASSQKGLAGATNTGELFF
TGCGCCAGCAGCCAAAAGGGACTAGCGGGAGCCACGAACACCGGGGAGCTGTTTTTT
>TRBV12-5|TRBD1|17|TRBJ1-2|.
CASGNSLGTGGRWGYTF
TGTGCTAGTGGCAACTCCCTCGGGACAGGGGGAAGGTGGGGCTACACCTTC
>TRBV7-9|TRBD2|16|TRBJ2-2|once
CASSARLAGVSGELFF
TGTGCCAGCAGCGCCCGGCTAGCGGGAGTTTCCGGGGAGCTGTTTTTT
>TRBV18|TRBD2|15|TRBJ2-7|.
CASSPPAGDGYEQYF
TGTGCCAGCTCACCACCTGCGGGAGATGGCTACGAGCAGTACTTC
>TRBV19|.|11|TRBJ2-7|.
CASSGPVGQYF
TGTGCCAGTAGTGGGCCGGTTGGGCAGTACTTC
>TRBV24-1|.|15|TRBJ1-5|once
CATSDSRDYNQPQHF
TGTGCCACCAGTGATTCTAGAGATTACAATCAGCCCCAGCATTTT
>TRBV23-1|TRBD1|14|TRBJ1-1|.
CASSLGQVWSEAFF
TGCGCCAGCAGTCTTGGACAGGTTTGGTCTGAAGCTTTCTTT
>TRBV7-9|TRBD1|16|TRBJ2-7|.
CASSLLARGRGYEQYF
TGTGCCAGCAGCTTATTGGCCAGGGGGCGGGGATACGAGCAGTACTTC
>TRBV15|TRBD1|17|TRBJ1-4|.
CATSRNTDRGRGVKLFF
TGTGCCACCAGCAGAAATACAGACAGGGGGCGCGGGGTAAAACTGTTTTTT
>TRBV5-1|.|16|TRBJ1-3|.
CASSPRGVPSGNTIYF
TGCGCCAGCAGCCCAAGAGGCGTCCCTTCTGGAAACACCATATATTTT
>TRBV5-8|.|14|TRBJ2-1|.
CASSFRSKGDEQFF
TGTGCCAGCAGCTTCCGGTCTAAGGGAGATGAGCAGTTCTTC
>TRBV11-2|TRBD1|15|TRBJ1-5|few
CASRSPGQSNQPQHF
TGTGCCAGCAGGTCTCCGGGACAGAGTAATCAGCCCCAGCATTTT
>TRBV5-1|TRBD2|15|TRBJ2-5|.
CASSLPGGRRETQYF
TGCGCCAGCAGCTTGCCGGGAGGCCGGCGAGAGACCCAGTACTTC
>TRBV4-1|.|15|TRBJ2-7|.
CASSQGQHNPYEQYF
TGCGCCAGCAGCCAAGGGCAACATAACCCCTACGAGCAGTACTTC
>TRBV7-9|.|16|TRBJ1-1|.
CASSNSPGSQNTEAFF
TGTGCCAGCAGCAACTCTCCCGGGAGCCAGAACACTGAAGCTTTCTTT
>TRBV12-5|TRBD2|16|TRBJ2-4|.
CASSRGGGRAVGIQYF
TGTGCTAGTAGCCGTGGGGGCGGGAGGGCCGTAGGTATTCAGTACTTC
>TRBV29-1|TRBD2|14|TRBJ2-7|.
CSVDLSGRGYEQYF
TGCAGCGTTGACCTTAGCGGGAGGGGCTACGAGCAGTACTTC
>TRBV4-2|TRBD1|16|TRBJ1-1|.
CASSQDTGGWNTEAFF
TGTGCCAGCAGCCAAGATACAGGGGGCTGGAACACTGAAGCTTTCTTT